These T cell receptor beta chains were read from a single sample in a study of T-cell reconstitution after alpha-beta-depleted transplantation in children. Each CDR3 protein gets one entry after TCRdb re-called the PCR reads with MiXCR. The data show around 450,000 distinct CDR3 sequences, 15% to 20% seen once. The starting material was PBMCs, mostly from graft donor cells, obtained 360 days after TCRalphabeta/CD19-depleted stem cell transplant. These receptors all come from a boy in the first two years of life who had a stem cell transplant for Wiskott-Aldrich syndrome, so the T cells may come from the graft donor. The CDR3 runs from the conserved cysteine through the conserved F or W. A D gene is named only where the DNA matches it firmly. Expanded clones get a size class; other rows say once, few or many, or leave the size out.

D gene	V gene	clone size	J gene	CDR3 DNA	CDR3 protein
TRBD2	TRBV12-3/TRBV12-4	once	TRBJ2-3	TGTGCCAGCAGTTTTATGCCACTAGCGGAGGGTGGGGCCCAGTATACGCAGTATTTT	CASSFMPLAEGGAQYTQYF
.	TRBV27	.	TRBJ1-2	TGTGCCAGCAGGGGGCTCGGAGAGGGCTACACCTTC	CASRGLGEGYTF
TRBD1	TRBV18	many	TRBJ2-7	TGTGCCAGCTCGCCGGACAGGGGGTCCTACGAGCAGTACTTC	CASSPDRGSYEQYF
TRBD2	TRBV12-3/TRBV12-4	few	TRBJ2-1	TGTGCCAGCAGTTCCAAGACTAGCGGGGCATACAATGAGCAGTTCTTC	CASSSKTSGAYNEQFF
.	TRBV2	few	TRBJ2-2	TGTGCCAGCAGTGAAGACGTGGGGACCGGGGAGCTGTTTTTT	CASSEDVGTGELFF
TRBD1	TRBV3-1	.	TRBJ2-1	TGTGCCAGCAGCCAAGATTCGGGGACAGGTTCCTACAATGAGCAGTTCTTC	CASSQDSGTGSYNEQFF
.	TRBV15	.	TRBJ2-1	TGTGCCACCACCCAAGAGGGGTATGAGCAGTTCTTC	CATTQEGYEQFF
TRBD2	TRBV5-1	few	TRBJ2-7	TGCGCCAGCAGCTTGAGCAGGGCGTTGCCTAGCGGGGTGGATGAATCCTACGAGCAGTACTTC	CASSLSRALPSGVDESYEQYF
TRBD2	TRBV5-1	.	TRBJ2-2	TGCGCCAGCAGCTTAACCGGGACTAGCGGGACAACCGGGGAGCTGTTTTTT	CASSLTGTSGTTGELFF
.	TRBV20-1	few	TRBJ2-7	TGCAGTGCTAGCAAGGACACCTTCTACGAGCAGTACTTC	CSASKDTFYEQYF
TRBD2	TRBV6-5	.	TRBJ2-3	TGTGCCAGCAGTTACCGATGGCTAGCGGGTTTCACAGATACGCAGTATTTT	CASSYRWLAGFTDTQYF
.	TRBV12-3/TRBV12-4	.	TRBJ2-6	TGTGCCAGCAGTTTCGGACTAAGTGGGGCCAACGTCCTGACTTTC	CASSFGLSGANVLTF
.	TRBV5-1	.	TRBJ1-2	TGCGCCAGCAGCTTGGCCATTTCGAGCGGCGGCTACACCTTC	CASSLAISSGGYTF
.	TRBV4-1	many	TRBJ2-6	TGCGCCAGCAGCCAAGATTTCCACTCTGGGGCCAACGTCCTGACTTTC	CASSQDFHSGANVLTF
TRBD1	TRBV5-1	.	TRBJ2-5	TGCGCCAGCTCACGTCAGGGGGAGTGGGAGACCCAGTACTTC	CASSRQGEWETQYF
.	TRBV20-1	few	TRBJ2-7	TGCAGTGCTCCGCGTTATCGGGGCCCCTACGAGCAGTACTTC	CSAPRYRGPYEQYF
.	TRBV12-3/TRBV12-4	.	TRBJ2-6	TGTGCCAGCAGTACGACTGGGAGAACTGGGGCCAACGTCCTGACTTTC	CASSTTGRTGANVLTF
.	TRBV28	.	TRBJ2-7	TGTGCCAGCAGTTTATGGGTGGGGCAGGGCTCCTACGAGCAGTACTTC	CASSLWVGQGSYEQYF
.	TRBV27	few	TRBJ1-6	TGTGCCAGCAGGCCTCAGCGGGTTAATTCACCCCTCCACTTT	CASRPQRVNSPLHF
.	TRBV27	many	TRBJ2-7	TGTGCCAGCAGCCCCGGGACGCCCCCCTACGAGCAGTACTTC	CASSPGTPPYEQYF
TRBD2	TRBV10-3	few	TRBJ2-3	TGTGCCATCAGTGCGGGACTAGAGGGTGGAGATACGCAGTATTTT	CAISAGLEGGDTQYF
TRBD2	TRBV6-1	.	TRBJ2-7	TGTGCCACCAGGAGGACTAGCGGGAACTACGAGCAGTACTTC	CATRRTSGNYEQYF
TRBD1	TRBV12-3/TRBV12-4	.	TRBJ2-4	TGTGCCAGCAGCCCTTCAGGGGGCCTCTGGTTAAACATTCAGTACTTC	CASSPSGGLWLNIQYF
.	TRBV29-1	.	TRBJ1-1	TGCAGCGTTGCTGGAGGAACGGGGAACACTGAAGCTTTCTTT	CSVAGGTGNTEAFF
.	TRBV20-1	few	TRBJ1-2	TGCAGTGCTAGAGGGGGCAGAAAGGATGGCTACACCTTC	CSARGGRKDGYTF
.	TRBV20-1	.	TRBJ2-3	TGCAGTGCCCTCTTCAGGGGCCCAGATACGCAGTATTTT	CSALFRGPDTQYF
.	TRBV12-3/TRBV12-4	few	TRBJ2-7	TGTGCCAGCAGTTTGTCACAATCCTACCACGAGCAGTACTTC	CASSLSQSYHEQYF
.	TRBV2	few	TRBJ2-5	TGTGCCAGCAGTGGGGGCGGGCCTCAGACCCAGTACTTC	CASSGGGPQTQYF
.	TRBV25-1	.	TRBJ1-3	TGTGCCAGCAGTGGCGACAGTTTAGAAGAAAACACCATATATTTT	CASSGDSLEENTIYF